A single sample is the source of the 22 T cell receptor beta chains below, sequenced in a study of blood T cells in healthy people across ages. A J-beta primer mix and a sample-barcoded 5' primer were used in a second PCR of roughly 6 to 12 cycles. TCRdb re-derived calls from the 5' RACE reads in MiXCR, one entry per CDR3 protein. This table holds approximately 2,000,000 distinct CDR3 sequences, 39% found once. The material sequenced was blood. The receptors shown here come from a human donor in good health.

The V and J genes are TRBV3-1 and TRBJ2-4; D not resolved. The J call may not be correct, given that the DNA end is closer to TRBJ2-7. This CDR3 is 15 amino acids long. CDR1 LGHDT and CDR2 YNNKEL come from the germline V gene (reference sequence). In nucleotides, the CDR3 is TGTGCCAGCAGCCAAGATACCGCTAGGGAAGGCGAGCAGTACTTC. Protein: CASSQDTAREGEQYF.

The chain combines TRBV6-6 with TRBJ1-1; D is unclear. The germline V gene encodes CDR1 MNHNY and CDR2 SVGAGI (reference sequence). The CDR3 contains 13 residues. V gave up 2 bases and J gave up 5 bases, with 9 bases separating them. The CDR3 coding sequence is TGTGCCAGCAGTTACCCGAGGAGAACTGAAGCTTTCTTT. Amino acids: CASSYPRRTEAFF.

The chain combines TRBV20-1 with TRBJ1-2; D gene unclear. Trimming cost V 5 bases and J 6 bases, with 13 bases left between them. From germline, CDR1 is DFQATT and CDR2 SNEGSKA (reference sequence). The CDR3 covers 12 residues. CDR3 DNA sequence: TGCAGTGCTGGGGAAGATATGAATGGCTACACCTTC. Encoded protein: CSAGEDMNGYTF.

This chain joins TRBV7-3 and TRBJ2-3; a weak D match, TRBD1 (5 bases). CDR1 SGHTA and CDR2 FQGTGA come from the germline V gene. This CDR3 contains 18 residues. Trimming took 5 bases from V and 6 from J, leaving 27 bases between them. This chain's CDR3 is CASSPGPYGREKYDTQYF. CDR3 bases: TGTGCCAGCAGCCCTGGACCGTATGGCAGGGAAAAATACGATACGCAGTATTTT.

The chain combines TRBV2 with TRBJ2-3, with D tentatively TRBD2 (5 bases). Germline V gene sequence: CDR1 SNHLY, CDR2 FYNNEI. The CDR3 is 13 amino acids. Trimming left V 9 bases short and J 0 bases short, with 10 bases between. The CDR3 nucleotides read TGTGCCAGGGCTCGGACTAGCACAGATACGCAGTATTTT. It encodes CARARTSTDTQYF.

The chain employs TRBV5-1 and TRBJ2-7, with D perhaps being TRBD1 or TRBD2 (5 bases each). This CDR3 region has 14 residues. Germline V CDR1 and CDR2: SGHRS, YFSETQ. Trimming removed 3 bases from V and 3 bases from J, with 13 bases in between. CDR3 bases: TGCGCCAGCAGCTCCTTCGGGGCCCTCTACGAGCAGTACTTC. Translated, it gives CASSSFGALYEQYF. The full variable domain, completed using reference TRBV5-1 and TRBJ2-7, is KAGVTQTPRYLIKTRGQQVTLSCSPISGHRSVSWYQQTPGQGLQFLFEYFSETQRNKGNFPGRFSGRQFSNSRSEMNVSTLELGDSALYLCASSSFGALYEQYFGPGTRLTVT.

This clonotype has just a few counts. This chain joins TRBV11-2 and TRBJ1-2, with D uncertain. Trimming took off 5 bases at V and 0 bases at J, with 16 bases between the two ends. Looked up from germline, CDR1 is SGHAT and CDR2 is FQNNGV. This CDR3 contains 16 residues. CDR3 sequence: CASSAPNTAANYGYTF. The CDR3 nucleotides read TGTGCCAGCAGCGCGCCAAACACGGCAGCTAACTATGGCTACACCTTC.

The chain employs TRBV12-3 or TRBV12-4 and TRBJ1-4; 9 bases are a match to TRBD1. V lost 6 bases, J lost 1 base, and 9 bases stayed unmatched. This CDR3 has 17 amino acids. The CDR3 DNA is TGTGCCAGCAGCTCCGGGACAGGGTCTGTAACTAATGAAAAACTGTTTTTT. It encodes CASSSGTGSVTNEKLFF.

The V call is TRBV20-1, the J call TRBJ2-1; D may be TRBD1 (6 bases). The CDR3 has 15 residues. CDR1 and CDR2 from the germline V gene are DFQATT and SNEGSKA (reference sequence). V was cut by 1 base and J by 1 base, with 11 bases left in between. The CDR3 DNA reads as TGCAGTGCTAGAGTCGGACAGATATCCTACAATGAGCAGTTCTTC. Its protein product is CSARVGQISYNEQFF.

The chain employs TRBV18 and TRBJ2-1, with 7 bases lining up with TRBD1. Germline lookup yields CDR1 KGHSH and CDR2 LQKENI. J was trimmed by 0 bases and V by 4 bases; bases with no gene match: 3. This CDR3 has 15 amino acids. The CDR3 here is CASSQGQISYNEQFF. The CDR3 nucleotides read TGTGCCAGCTCACAGGGACAGATCTCCTACAATGAGCAGTTCTTC.

This sequence joins TRBV30 and TRBJ2-1; 10 bases line up with TRBD2. The trim removed 3 bases at V and 7 bases at J, leaving 0 bases unmatched. The germline V gene has CDR1 GTSNPN and CDR2 SVGIG (reference sequence). CDR3 length equals 12 residues. CDR3 loop: CAWRLAGNEQFF. The CDR3 nucleotides are TGTGCCTGGAGACTAGCGGGAAATGAGCAGTTCTTC. Filled out from reference TRBV30 and TRBJ2-1, the complete variable domain reads SQTIHQWPATLVQPVGSPLSLECTVEGTSNPNLYWYRQAAGRGLQLLFYSVGIGQISSEVPQNLSASRPQDRQFILSSKKLLLSDSGFYLCAWRLAGNEQFFGPGTRLTVL.

The J gene is TRBJ1-1, the V gene TRBV29-1; the D gene is possibly TRBD1 (6 bases). V lost 7 bases, J lost 2 bases, and 11 bases lay in between. This CDR3 comprises 12 residues. Per the germline V gene, CDR1 is SQVTM and CDR2 is ANQGSEA. For the CDR3, the DNA is TGCAGCGGGCGGACAGACAACACTGAAGCTTTCTTT. It specifies CSGRTDNTEAFF.

The chain joins TRBV28 to TRBJ2-5, with 9 bases identical to TRBD1. Trimming at V came to 6 bases and at J to 4 bases, leaving 3 bases not matched to a gene. Germline V CDR1 and CDR2: MDHEN, SYDVKM. The CDR3 runs 13 residues. CDR3 amino acids: CASRNRGRETQYF. Here the CDR3 DNA reads TGTGCCAGCAGGAACAGGGGGCGAGAGACCCAGTACTTC.

Only one count was recorded for this clonotype. The rearrangement uses TRBV6-2 or TRBV6-3 and TRBJ1-1; unclear D gene. Germline V lookup: CDR1 MNHEY, CDR2 SVGEGT. V was shortened by 5 bases and J by 2 bases, with 15 bases between the two germline ends. CDR3 length equals 15 residues. CDR3 protein: CASSEIDRGNTEAFF. The CDR3 region has the DNA TGTGCCAGCAGTGAGATCGATCGGGGAAACACTGAAGCTTTCTTT.

This clonotype was detected only a few times. This chain connects TRBV7-2 to TRBJ2-5, with D perhaps matching TRBD1 (6 bases). CDR1 and CDR2 (germline): SGHTA, FQGNSA. The CDR3 contains 14 residues. V was clipped by 4 bases and J by 5 bases, with 14 bases between them. The CDR3 DNA sequence: TGTGCCAGCAGCTCGGACAGATTTTCGGAGACCCAGTACTTC. Translating it yields CASSSDRFSETQYF.

This chain uses TRBV9 with TRBJ1-2; 8 bases fit TRBD1. Trimming cost V 4 bases and J 3 bases; bases outside gene matches: 11. The CDR3 has 16 residues. Germline CDR1 and CDR2: SGDLS and YYNGEE. CDR3 sequence: CASSSSPGQAYYGYTF. In DNA form, the CDR3 reads TGTGCCAGCAGCTCCTCACCGGGACAGGCTTACTATGGCTACACCTTC. The full variable domain, with the rest looked up from reference TRBV9 and TRBJ1-2, is DSGVTQTPKHLITATGQRVTLRCSPRSGDLSVYWYQQSLDQGLQFLIQYYNGEERAKGNILERFSAQQFPDLHSELNLSSLELGDSALYFCASSSSPGQAYYGYTFGSGTRLTVV.

The table lists this clonotype with many counts. The chain employs TRBV29-1 and TRBJ1-2; D is unclear. Germline values: CDR1 SQVTM, CDR2 ANQGSEA. The CDR3 loop spans 12 amino acids. V was clipped by 6 bases and J by 4 bases, with 12 bases between them. This CDR3 reads CSVAEGGYGYTF. DNA for the CDR3: TGCAGCGTCGCAGAGGGAGGCTATGGCTACACCTTC. The full variable domain, completed using reference TRBV29-1 and TRBJ1-2, is SAVISQKPSRDICQRGTSLTIQCQVDSQVTMMFWYRQQPGQSLTLIATANQGSEATYESGFVIDKFPISRPNLTFSTLTVSNMSPEDSSIYLCSVAEGGYGYTFGSGTRLTVV.

The rearrangement joins TRBV15 to TRBJ1-2, with D hard to call. The CDR3 is made up of 16 amino acids. Germline CDR1 reads LNHNV; CDR2 reads YYDKDF (reference sequence). V was trimmed by 0 bases and J by 7 bases, leaving 18 bases between them. The CDR3 region is CATSRDKSEGSGGYTF. CDR3 sequence (DNA): TGTGCCACCAGCAGAGATAAGAGCGAGGGAAGCGGTGGCTACACCTTC.

This chain connects TRBV7-7 to TRBJ1-1, with no clear D. The germline V and J ends were trimmed by 0 bases and 1 base, with 15 bases remaining between them. There are 17 residues in the CDR3. Germline loops: CDR1 SSHAT, CDR2 FNYEAQ (reference sequence). This chain's CDR3 is CASSLALRWSENTEAFF. The CDR3 DNA reads as TGTGCCAGCAGCTTAGCCCTCCGTTGGAGCGAGAACACTGAAGCTTTCTTT.

The rearrangement uses TRBV29-1 and TRBJ1-2, with D unresolved. The CDR3 sequence is 16 residues long. The V gene's germline CDR1 is SQVTM and CDR2 ANQGSEA. Trimming took off 3 bases at V and 0 bases at J, with 17 bases between the two ends. CDR3 bases: TGCAGCGTTGATGAGGACGGCGAATTTGCTAACTATGGCTACACCTTC. Encoded protein: CSVDEDGEFANYGYTF.

There are a few counts of this clonotype. V gene TRBV6-2 or TRBV6-3 combines with J gene TRBJ2-1; the D gene is possibly TRBD2 (6 bases). Trimming pared 4 bases from V and 6 bases from J, leaving 16 bases between. This CDR3 region has 15 residues. Germline-derived CDR1 and CDR2 are MNHEY and SVGEGT. The CDR3 region is CASSSFLGGTNEQFF. CDR3 nucleotides: TGTGCCAGCAGTTCCTTTTTGGGGGGAACCAATGAGCAGTTCTTC.

The chain joins TRBV4-3 to TRBJ2-3; D may match TRBD1 or TRBD2 (5 bases each). V lost 0 bases to trimming and J lost 0 bases, with 16 bases between them. There are 18 residues in the CDR3. Germline V gene lookup returns CDR1 LGHNA and CDR2 YSLEER. CDR3 DNA sequence: TGCGCCAGCAGCCAAGATCTTTTGCGAGAGGGGAGCACAGATACGCAGTATTTT. Amino acids: CASSQDLLREGSTDTQYF.